The subject of this entry is one T cell receptor beta chain. PCR employed 60 Vbeta and 13 Jbeta primers. Profiled with immunoSEQ multiplex PCR; TCRdb holds only in-frame clones, not every one. The data contain roughly 50,000 clones, approximately 82% of them seen just once; the ten biggest clones take up 2.5% to 3.5%. These data are taken from a study of cytomegalovirus exposure and HLA in healthy donors. The CDR3 covers 14 residues. Trimming took 6 bases from V and 3 from J, leaving 14 bases between them. The germline V gene encodes CDR1 MNHNS and CDR2 SASEGT. The sequencing input was PBMCs. The receptor comes from a woman between 18 and 29 years old in good health and CMV-seronegative. The chain recombines TRBV6-1 with TRBJ1-2; tentative D call: TRBD1 (5 bases). The CDR3 loop is CASSPGGVYYGYTF. In nucleotides, the CDR3 is TGTGCCAGCAGCCCGGGGGGGGTTTACTATGGCTACACCTTC.